Presented here are 8 T cell receptor beta chains from one specimen sequenced in a study of T cell responses to AZD1222 COVID-19 vaccine. Sequencing used immunoSEQ multiplex PCR; TCRdb keeps in-frame clones, though not all of them. The profile shows roughly 110,000 clones, 80% to 90% of them singletons. The material was peripheral blood, obtained on day 0 of AZD1222 vaccination. The receptor source for this set is an adult in good health.

The chain recombines TRBV3-1 (or the pseudogene TRBV3-2) with TRBJ2-1; TRBD2 might be the D (6 bases). Trimming removed 4 bases at V and 6 bases at J, with 10 bases between. Germline CDR1 reads LGHDT; CDR2 reads YNNKEL (reference sequence). This CDR3 is 13 amino acids long. The CDR3, as DNA: TGTGCCAGCAGCCCCGGACTACCCAATGAGCAGTTCTTC. This translates into CASSPGLPNEQFF.

This rearrangement joins TRBV7-8 to TRBJ2-1, with TRBD2 matching over 9 bases. CDR3 length: 13 amino acids. Per the germline V gene, CDR1 is SGHVS and CDR2 is FQNEAQ. Trimming removed 0 bases from V and 12 bases from J; junction bases left unmatched: 3. The CDR3 loop reads CASSLAGTSWQFF. CDR3 nucleotides: TGTGCCAGCAGCTTAGCCGGGACTAGCTGGCAGTTCTTC.

The chain is built from TRBV6-5 and TRBJ1-5; D is possibly TRBD1 (6 bases). V lost 5 bases, J lost 7 bases, and 12 bases lay in between. Looked up from germline, CDR1 is MNHEY and CDR2 is SVGAGI. CDR3 size: 13 residues. The CDR3, as DNA: TGTGCCAGCAGTCCGGACAGCCACCAGCCCCAGCATTTT. The encoded protein is CASSPDSHQPQHF.

J is TRBJ2-3 and V is TRBV12-3 or TRBV12-4, with 7 bases identical to TRBD1. V lost 5 bases to trimming and J lost 2 bases; unmatched junction nucleotides: 1. The CDR3 is 13 residues long. The CDR3, as DNA: TGTGCCAGCAGTGGACAGGCCACAGATACGCAGTATTTT. It codes for CASSGQATDTQYF.

The chain uses TRBV11-3 and TRBJ2-1; D ambiguous. The CDR3 runs to 12 residues. Germline CDR1 SGHNT, CDR2 YENEEA. The V end was cut by 3 bases, the J end by 4 bases, with 4 bases between. DNA for the CDR3: TGTGCCAGCAGCTTGAGGTACAATGAGCAGTTCTTC. It translates to CASSLRYNEQFF.

The genes are TRBV7-3 and TRBJ2-3, with 10 bases fitting TRBD1. Germline CDR1 reads SGHTA; CDR2 reads FQGTGA. The length of the CDR3 is 16 residues. The V segment lost 5 bases and the J segment 3 bases; nucleotides outside the gene matches: 8. The CDR3 coding sequence is TGTGCCAGCAGCCTAAAGACAGGGGGCGCAACAGATACGCAGTATTTT. Translated: CASSLKTGGATDTQYF.

The genes are TRBV18 and TRBJ1-2, with 8 nucleotides matching TRBD1. CDR3 length equals 15 residues. The J segment lost 4 bases and the V segment lost 3 bases, leaving 7 bases of the junction unmatched. CDR1 and CDR2 (germline): KGHSH, LQKENI. The chain's CDR3 is CASSPQGALGYGYTF. The CDR3 DNA sequence: TGTGCCAGCTCACCGCAGGGGGCCTTGGGCTATGGCTACACCTTC.

The V gene is TRBV7-6, the J gene TRBJ2-3; maybe TRBD2 (5 bases). V lost 2 bases and J lost 4, with 10 bases in between. Germline-derived CDR1 and CDR2 are SGHVS and FNYEAQ. The CDR3 has 14 residues. CDR3 loop: CASSLPGSADTQYF. The CDR3 nucleotides are TGTGCCAGCAGCTTACCGGGGTCGGCAGATACGCAGTATTTT.